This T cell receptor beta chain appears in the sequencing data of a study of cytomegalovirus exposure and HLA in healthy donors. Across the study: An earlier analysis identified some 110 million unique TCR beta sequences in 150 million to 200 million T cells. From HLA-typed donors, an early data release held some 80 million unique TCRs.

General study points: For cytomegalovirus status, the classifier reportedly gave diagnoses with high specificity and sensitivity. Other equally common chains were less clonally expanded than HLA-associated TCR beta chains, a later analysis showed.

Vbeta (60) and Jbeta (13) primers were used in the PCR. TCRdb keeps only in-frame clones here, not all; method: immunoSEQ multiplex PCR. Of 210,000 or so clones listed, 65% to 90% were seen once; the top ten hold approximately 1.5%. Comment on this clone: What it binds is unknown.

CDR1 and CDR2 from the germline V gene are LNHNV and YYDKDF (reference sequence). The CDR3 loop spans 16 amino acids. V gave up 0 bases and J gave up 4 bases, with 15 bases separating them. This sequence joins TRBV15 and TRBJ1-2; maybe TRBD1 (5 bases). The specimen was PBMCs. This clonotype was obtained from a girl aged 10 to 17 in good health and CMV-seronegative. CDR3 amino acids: CATSRDPEGVGYGYTF. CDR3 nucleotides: TGTGCCACCAGCAGAGATCCTGAAGGGGTAGGCTATGGCTACACCTTC.